This T cell receptor (beta chain) appears in the sequencing data of a study of shared clonotypes between healthy human individuals. For this clone: Its antigen is undetermined.

Naive CD8 isolation took CD45RO-negative cells positively selected for CCR7 and excluded terminally differentiated effector memory CD45RA+ cells. Study-level points and caveats: Non-shared clonotypes displayed generation probabilities falling below those of clonotypes present in all four donors.

Generated by immunoSEQ multiplex PCR, the TCRdb table keeps only in-frame clones and is missing some. The table has approximately 2,200,000 clones, under 95% seen once; the top ten hold 1.5% to 2%. With V trimmed by 6 bases and J by 3 bases, 23 bases remained unmatched. Germline values: CDR1 ENHRY, CDR2 SYGVKD. The CDR3 length is 19 residues. This chain connects TRBV10-3 to TRBJ2-7; 7 nucleotides align to TRBD2. Source material: naive CD8+ T cells from PBMCs. The clonotype comes from a man aged 18 to 29 in good health. Some clones in this sample may be carry-over from other donors' samples. Here the CDR3 reads CAISTSRTEGLGLRYEQYF. In DNA, the CDR3 is TGTGCCATCAGCACATCCCGGACGGAAGGACTAGGCCTGCGCTACGAGCAGTACTTC.